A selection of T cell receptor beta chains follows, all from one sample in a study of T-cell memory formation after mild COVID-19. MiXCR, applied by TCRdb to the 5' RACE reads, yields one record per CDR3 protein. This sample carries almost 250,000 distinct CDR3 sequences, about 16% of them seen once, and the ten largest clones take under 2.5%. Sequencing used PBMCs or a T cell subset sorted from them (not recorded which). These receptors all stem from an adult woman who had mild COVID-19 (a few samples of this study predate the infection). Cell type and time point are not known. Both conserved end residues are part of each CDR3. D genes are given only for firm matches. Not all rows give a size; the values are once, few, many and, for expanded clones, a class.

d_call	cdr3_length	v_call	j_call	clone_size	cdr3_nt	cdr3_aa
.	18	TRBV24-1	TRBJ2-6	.	TGTGCCACCATGTCTAACAGTAGGGTTCCCTCTGGGGCCAACGTCCTGACTTTC	CATMSNSRVPSGANVLTF
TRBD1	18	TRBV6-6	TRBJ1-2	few	TGTGCCAGCAGTCCTACCGGGACAGGGGGGGCCCTTAACTATGGCTACACCTTC	CASSPTGTGGALNYGYTF
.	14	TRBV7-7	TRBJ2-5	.	TGTGCCAGCAGCTTAGGAGGGGGTTGGGAGACCCAGTACTTC	CASSLGGGWETQYF
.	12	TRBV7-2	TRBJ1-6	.	TGTGCCAGCAGCATCAATAATTCACCCCTCCACTTT	CASSINNSPLHF
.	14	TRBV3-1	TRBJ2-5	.	TGTGCCAGCAGCCAAGTTCTCAGGGAAGAGACCCAGTACTTC	CASSQVLREETQYF
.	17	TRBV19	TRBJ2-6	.	TGTGCCAGTAGTCACCTCTTACAGGGTACTGGGGCCAACGTCCTGACTTTC	CASSHLLQGTGANVLTF
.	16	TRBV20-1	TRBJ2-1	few	TGCAGTGCTAGGACCGTCATAGCGGCCCATTACAATGAGCAGTTCTTC	CSARTVIAAHYNEQFF
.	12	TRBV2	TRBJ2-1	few	TGTGCCAGCAGTGATCTTTGGGACACGCAGTTCTTC	CASSDLWDTQFF
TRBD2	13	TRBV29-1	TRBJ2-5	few	TGCAGCATTGAGGGACTAGCGGGAGAGACCCAGTACTTC	CSIEGLAGETQYF
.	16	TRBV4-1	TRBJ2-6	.	TGCGCCAGCAGCCAAGAGGGGGGGCCTGGGGCCAACGTCCTGACTTTC	CASSQEGGPGANVLTF
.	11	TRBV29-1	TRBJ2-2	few	TGCAGCGTGAGGAACACCGGGGAGCTGTTTTTT	CSVRNTGELFF
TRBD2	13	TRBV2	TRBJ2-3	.	TGTGCCAGCGGACTAGGCAGCACAGATACGCAGTATTTT	CASGLGSTDTQYF
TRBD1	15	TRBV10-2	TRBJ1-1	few	TGCGCCAGCAGTGAGTCGAGAGGGGGCAACACTGAAGCTTTCTTT	CASSESRGGNTEAFF
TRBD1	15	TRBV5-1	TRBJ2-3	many	TGCGCCAGCAGTCGAGGACAGGGGTGGGGAGATACGCAGTATTTT	CASSRGQGWGDTQYF
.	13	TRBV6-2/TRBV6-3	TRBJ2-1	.	TGTGCCAGCAGATTTACGGGGAAGATGGAGCAGTTCTTC	CASRFTGKMEQFF
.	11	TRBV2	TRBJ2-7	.	TGTGCCAGCAGTGAATCGACTGAGCAGTACTTC	CASSESTEQYF
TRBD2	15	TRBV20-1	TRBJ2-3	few	TGCAGTGCCGTAGCTCCGGGAGGTAGCACAGATACGCAGTATTTT	CSAVAPGGSTDTQYF
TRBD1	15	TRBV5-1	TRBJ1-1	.	TGCGCCAGCAGCTTGGGCAGGGGGCGTCGGACTGAAGCTTTCTTT	CASSLGRGRRTEAFF
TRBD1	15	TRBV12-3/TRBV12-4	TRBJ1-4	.	TGTGCCAGCAGTCCAGGACAGGGGGCGGCTGAAAAACTGTTTTTT	CASSPGQGAAEKLFF
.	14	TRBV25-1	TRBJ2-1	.	TGTGCCAGCAGTGTAGCGCAGAACGCGGGTGAGCAGTTCTTC	CASSVAQNAGEQFF
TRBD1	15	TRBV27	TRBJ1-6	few	TGTGCCAGCAGTCCATGGGACAGGGGAAATTCACCCCTCCACTTT	CASSPWDRGNSPLHF
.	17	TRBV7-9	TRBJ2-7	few	TGTGCCAGCAGCTTAGGGGGGCCAGCGTCCCGCTCCTACGAGCAGTACTTC	CASSLGGPASRSYEQYF
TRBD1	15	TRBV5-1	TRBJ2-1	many	TGCGCCAGCAGCTGGACAGGGGAGGCCTACAATGAGCAGTTCTTC	CASSWTGEAYNEQFF
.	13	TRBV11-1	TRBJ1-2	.	TGTGCCAGCAGCCCCGGGACAACCCATGGCTACACCTTC	CASSPGTTHGYTF
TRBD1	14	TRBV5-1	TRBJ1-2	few	TGCGCCAGCAGCTTGAGACAGGGAGTGAGCGGCTACACCTTC	CASSLRQGVSGYTF
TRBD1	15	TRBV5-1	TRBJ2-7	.	TGCGCCAGCAGCTTGGTTGGACAGGGTCTCTACGAGCAGTACTTC	CASSLVGQGLYEQYF
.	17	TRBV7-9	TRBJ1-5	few	TGTGCCAGCAGCTTAGGATATTTCGGAAGGGTTGATCAGCCCCAGCATTTT	CASSLGYFGRVDQPQHF
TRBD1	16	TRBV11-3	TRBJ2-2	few	TGTGCCAGCAGCTTAACGTGGGACAGGGGAACCGGGGAGCTGTTTTTT	CASSLTWDRGTGELFF